This TCR beta chain was profiled in a study of blood T cell repertoires in COVID-19. About the research overall: The samples span acute and convalescent COVID-19 from the United States, Italy and Spain. The analysed material was cDNA or gDNA that came from T cells, B-cell-depleted T cells, or PBMCs.

Per the authors' pipeline: Amplified reference gene primers provided the basis for estimating nucleated cell counts. Clones were sequenced by immunoSEQ multiplex PCR, and TCRdb holds only the in-frame ones, with some missing. For V, J and clone size, that table is used; D and trimming come from the DNA. The sample yields around 180,000 clones, roughly 76% seen once. This clone occurred once. V trimming: 7 bases; J trimming: 4 bases; junction bases outside the gene matches: 9. The CDR3 has 16 residues. Germline CDR1 LNHDA, CDR2 SQIVND (reference sequence). The rearrangement joins TRBV19 to TRBJ1-4; 10 bases match TRBD1. The receptor comes from a woman aged 80 or older with COVID-19, enrolled during active disease. Sequenced input: peripheral blood. For the CDR3, the DNA is TGTGCCAGTACCTCCGACAGGGGGCATAATAATGAAAAACTGTTTTTT. This encodes CASTSDRGHNNEKLFF.